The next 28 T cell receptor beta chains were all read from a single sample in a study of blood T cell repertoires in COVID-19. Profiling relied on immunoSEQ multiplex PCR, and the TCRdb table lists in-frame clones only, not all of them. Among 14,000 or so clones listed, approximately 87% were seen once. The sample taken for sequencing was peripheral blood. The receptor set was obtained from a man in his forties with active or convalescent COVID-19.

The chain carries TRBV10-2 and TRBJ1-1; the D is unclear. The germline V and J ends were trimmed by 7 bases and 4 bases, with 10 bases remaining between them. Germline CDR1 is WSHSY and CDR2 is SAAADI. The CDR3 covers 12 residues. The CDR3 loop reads CASKRGATEAFF. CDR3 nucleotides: TGCGCCAGCAAGCGAGGCGCCACTGAAGCTTTCTTT.

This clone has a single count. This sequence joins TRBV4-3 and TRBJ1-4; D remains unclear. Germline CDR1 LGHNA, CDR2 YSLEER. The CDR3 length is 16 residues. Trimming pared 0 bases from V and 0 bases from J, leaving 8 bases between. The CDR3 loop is CASSQDFEATNEKLFF. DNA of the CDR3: TGCGCCAGCAGCCAAGATTTCGAGGCAACTAATGAAAAACTGTTTTTT.

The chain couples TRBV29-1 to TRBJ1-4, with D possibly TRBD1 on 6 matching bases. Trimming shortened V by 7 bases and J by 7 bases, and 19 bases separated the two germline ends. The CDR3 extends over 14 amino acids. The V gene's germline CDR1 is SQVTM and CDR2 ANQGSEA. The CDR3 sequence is CSASLRDNSEKLFF. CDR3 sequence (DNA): TGCAGCGCTAGCCTCCGGGACAATAGTGAAAAACTGTTTTTT.

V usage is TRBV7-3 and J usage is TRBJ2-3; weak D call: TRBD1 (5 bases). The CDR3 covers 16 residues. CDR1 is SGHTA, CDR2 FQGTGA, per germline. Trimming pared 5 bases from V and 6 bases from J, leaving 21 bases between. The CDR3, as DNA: TGTGCCAGCAGCGACTCTAAGGGGATTTGGTCGGATACGCAGTATTTT. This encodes CASSDSKGIWSDTQYF.

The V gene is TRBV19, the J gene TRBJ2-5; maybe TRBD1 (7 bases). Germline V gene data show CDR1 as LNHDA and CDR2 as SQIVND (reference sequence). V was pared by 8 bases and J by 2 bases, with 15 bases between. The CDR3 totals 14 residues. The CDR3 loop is CASGGGGTQETQYF. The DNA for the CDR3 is TGTGCCAGTGGAGGGGGCGGGACGCAAGAGACCCAGTACTTC. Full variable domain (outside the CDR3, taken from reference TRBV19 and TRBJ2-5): DGGITQSPKYLFRKEGQNVTLSCEQNLNHDAMYWYRQDPGQGLRLIYYSQIVNDFQKGDIAEGYSVSREKKESFPLTVTSAQKNPTAFYLCASGGGGTQETQYFGPGTRLLVL.

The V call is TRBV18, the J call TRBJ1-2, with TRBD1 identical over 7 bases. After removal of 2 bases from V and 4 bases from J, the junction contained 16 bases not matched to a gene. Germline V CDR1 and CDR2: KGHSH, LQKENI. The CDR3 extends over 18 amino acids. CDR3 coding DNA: TGTGCCAGCTCACCAGGAGCCGGGACAGCTACTACTTTCTATGGCTACACCTTC. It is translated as CASSPGAGTATTFYGYTF.

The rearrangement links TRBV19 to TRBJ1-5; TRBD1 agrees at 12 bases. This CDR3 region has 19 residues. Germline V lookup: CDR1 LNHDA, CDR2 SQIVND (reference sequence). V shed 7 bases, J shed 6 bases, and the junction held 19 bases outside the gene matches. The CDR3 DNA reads TGTGCCAGTACTTCTAGGGGGACAGGGGGCCTGAGGGGGACTCAGCCCCAGCATTTT. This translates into CASTSRGTGGLRGTQPQHF.

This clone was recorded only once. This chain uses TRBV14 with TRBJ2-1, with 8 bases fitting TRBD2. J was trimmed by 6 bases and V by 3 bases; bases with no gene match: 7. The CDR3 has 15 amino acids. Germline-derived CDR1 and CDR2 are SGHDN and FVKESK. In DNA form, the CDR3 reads TGTGCCAGCAGCCATCGTAGCGGGGTGTTCAATGAGCAGTTCTTC. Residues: CASSHRSGVFNEQFF.

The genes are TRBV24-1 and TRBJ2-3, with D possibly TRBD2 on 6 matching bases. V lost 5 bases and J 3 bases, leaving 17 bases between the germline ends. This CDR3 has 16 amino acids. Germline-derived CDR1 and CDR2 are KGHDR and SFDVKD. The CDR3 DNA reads TGTGCCACCAGTGGTACCGGGGAGGCTCCTACAGATACGCAGTATTTT. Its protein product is CATSGTGEAPTDTQYF.

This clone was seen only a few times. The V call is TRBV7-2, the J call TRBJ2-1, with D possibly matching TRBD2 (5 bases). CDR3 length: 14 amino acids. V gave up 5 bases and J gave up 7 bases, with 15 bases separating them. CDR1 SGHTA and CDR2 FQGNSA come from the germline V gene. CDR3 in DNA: TGTGCCAGCAGCCCCGGCCTAGCCTGGAATGAGCAGTTCTTC. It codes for CASSPGLAWNEQFF.

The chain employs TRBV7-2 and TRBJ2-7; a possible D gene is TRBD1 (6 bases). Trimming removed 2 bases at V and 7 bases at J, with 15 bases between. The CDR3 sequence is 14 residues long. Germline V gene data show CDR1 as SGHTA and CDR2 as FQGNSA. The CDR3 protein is CASSLSTRGGEQYF. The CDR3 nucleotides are TGTGCCAGCAGCTTAAGTACCAGGGGTGGAGAGCAGTACTTC.

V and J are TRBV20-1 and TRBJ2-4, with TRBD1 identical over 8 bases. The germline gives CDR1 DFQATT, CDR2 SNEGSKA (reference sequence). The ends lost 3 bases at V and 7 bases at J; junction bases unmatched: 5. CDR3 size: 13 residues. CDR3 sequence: CSASYRDRNIQYF. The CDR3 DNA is TGCAGTGCTAGTTACCGGGACAGGAACATTCAGTACTTC.

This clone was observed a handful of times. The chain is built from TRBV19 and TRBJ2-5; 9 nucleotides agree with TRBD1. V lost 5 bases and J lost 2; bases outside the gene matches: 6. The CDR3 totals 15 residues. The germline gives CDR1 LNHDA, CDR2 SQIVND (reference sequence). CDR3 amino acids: CASSSRTGEQETQYF. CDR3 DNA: TGTGCCAGTAGTTCCCGGACAGGGGAACAAGAGACCCAGTACTTC.

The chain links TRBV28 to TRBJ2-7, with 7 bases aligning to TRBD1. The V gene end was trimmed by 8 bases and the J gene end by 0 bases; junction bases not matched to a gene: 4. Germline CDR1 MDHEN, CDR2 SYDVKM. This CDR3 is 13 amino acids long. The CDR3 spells CASSRDSSYEQYF. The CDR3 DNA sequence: TGTGCCAGCTCCCGGGACAGCTCCTACGAGCAGTACTTC.

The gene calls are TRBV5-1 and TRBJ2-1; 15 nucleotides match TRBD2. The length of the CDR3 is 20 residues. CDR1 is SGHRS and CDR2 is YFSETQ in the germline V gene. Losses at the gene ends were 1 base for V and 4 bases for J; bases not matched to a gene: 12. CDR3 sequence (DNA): TGCGCCAGCAGCTTGCCCCGGACTAGCGGGGGGGCGGCGTTTTACAATGAGCAGTTCTTC. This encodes CASSLPRTSGGAAFYNEQFF.

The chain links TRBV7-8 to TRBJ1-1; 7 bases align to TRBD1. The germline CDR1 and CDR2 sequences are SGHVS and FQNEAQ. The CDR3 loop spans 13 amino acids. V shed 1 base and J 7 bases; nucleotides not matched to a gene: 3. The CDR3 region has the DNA TGTGCCAGCAGCTTAGGAGGGGGCATTGAAGCTTTCTTT. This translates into CASSLGGGIEAFF.

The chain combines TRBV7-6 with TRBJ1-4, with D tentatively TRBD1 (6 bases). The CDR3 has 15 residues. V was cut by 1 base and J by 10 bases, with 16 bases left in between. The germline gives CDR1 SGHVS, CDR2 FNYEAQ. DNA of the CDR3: TGTGCCAGCAGCTTAGAGAGCAGGGGTCGTGGAAAACTGTTTTTT. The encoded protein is CASSLESRGRGKLFF.

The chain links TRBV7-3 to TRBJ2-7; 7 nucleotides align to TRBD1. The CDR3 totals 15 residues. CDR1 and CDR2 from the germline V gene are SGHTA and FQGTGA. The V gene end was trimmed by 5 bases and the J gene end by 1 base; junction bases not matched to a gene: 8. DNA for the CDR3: TGTGCCAGCAGCCGGGGCGACAGGGATTCCTACGAGCAGTACTTC. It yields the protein CASSRGDRDSYEQYF.

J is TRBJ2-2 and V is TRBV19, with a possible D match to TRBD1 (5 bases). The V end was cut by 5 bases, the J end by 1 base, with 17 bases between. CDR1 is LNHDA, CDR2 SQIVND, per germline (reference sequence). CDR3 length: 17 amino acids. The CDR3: CASSPRAGLGNTGELFF. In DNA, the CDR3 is TGTGCCAGTAGTCCCCGGGCAGGGTTAGGGAACACCGGGGAGCTGTTTTTT.

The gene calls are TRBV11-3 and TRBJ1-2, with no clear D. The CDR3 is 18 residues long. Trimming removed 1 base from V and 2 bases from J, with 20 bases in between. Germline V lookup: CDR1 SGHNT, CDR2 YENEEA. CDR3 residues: CASSLVYPPSYANYGYTF. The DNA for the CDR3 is TGTGCCAGCAGCTTAGTATACCCTCCCAGTTACGCAAACTATGGCTACACCTTC.

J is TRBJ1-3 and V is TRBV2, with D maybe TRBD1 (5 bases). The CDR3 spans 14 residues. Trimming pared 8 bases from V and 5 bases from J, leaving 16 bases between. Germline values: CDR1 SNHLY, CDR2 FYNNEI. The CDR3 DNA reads TGTGCCAGCGGGGCACCTCCCATCCGAAACACCATATATTTT. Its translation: CASGAPPIRNTIYF.

The CDR3 reads CASSRQGTDYEQYF. In DNA, the CDR3 is TGTGCCAGCAGCCGACAGGGGACGGACTACGAGCAGTACTTC. V usage is TRBV6-5 and J usage is TRBJ2-7; 8 positions agree with TRBD1. J gave up 3 bases and V 6 bases, and 7 bases lay outside the gene matches. The CDR3 spans 14 residues. Germline lookup yields CDR1 MNHEY and CDR2 SVGAGI.

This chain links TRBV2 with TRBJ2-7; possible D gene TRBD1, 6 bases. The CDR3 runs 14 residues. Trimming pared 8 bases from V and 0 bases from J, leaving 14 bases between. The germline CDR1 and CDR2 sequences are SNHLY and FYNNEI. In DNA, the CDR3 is TGTGCCAGCGGCCGAGGGGGAATCTCCTACGAGCAGTACTTC. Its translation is CASGRGGISYEQYF.

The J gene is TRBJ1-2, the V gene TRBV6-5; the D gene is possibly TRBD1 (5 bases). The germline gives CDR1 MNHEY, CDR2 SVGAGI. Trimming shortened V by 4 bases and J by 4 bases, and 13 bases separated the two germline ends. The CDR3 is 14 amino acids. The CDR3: CASSSTERGYGYTF. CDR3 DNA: TGTGCCAGCAGTTCCACTGAAAGGGGCTATGGCTACACCTTC.

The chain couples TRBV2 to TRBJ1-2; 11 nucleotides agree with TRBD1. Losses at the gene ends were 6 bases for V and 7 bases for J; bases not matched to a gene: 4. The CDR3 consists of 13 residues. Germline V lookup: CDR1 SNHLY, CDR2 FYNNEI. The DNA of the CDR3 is TGTGCCAGCAGCTGGACAGGGGGCAGTGGCTACACCTTC. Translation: CASSWTGGSGYTF.

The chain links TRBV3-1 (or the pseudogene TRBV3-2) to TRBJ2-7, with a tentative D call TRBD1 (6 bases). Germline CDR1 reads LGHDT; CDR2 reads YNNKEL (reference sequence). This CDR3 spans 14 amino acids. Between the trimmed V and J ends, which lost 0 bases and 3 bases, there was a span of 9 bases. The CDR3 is CASSQEGGFYEQYF. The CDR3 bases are TGTGCCAGCAGCCAAGAAGGGGGTTTCTACGAGCAGTACTTC.

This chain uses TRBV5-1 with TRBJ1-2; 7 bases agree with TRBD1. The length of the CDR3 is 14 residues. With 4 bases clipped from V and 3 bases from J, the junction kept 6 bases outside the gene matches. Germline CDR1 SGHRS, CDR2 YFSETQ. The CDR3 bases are TGCGCCAGCAGCGCTCCGGGACAGTACTATGGCTACACCTTC. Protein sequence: CASSAPGQYYGYTF. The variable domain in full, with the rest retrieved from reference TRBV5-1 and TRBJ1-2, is KAGVTQTPRYLIKTRGQQVTLSCSPISGHRSVSWYQQTPGQGLQFLFEYFSETQRNKGNFPGRFSGRQFSNSRSEMNVSTLELGDSALYLCASSAPGQYYGYTFGSGTRLTVV.

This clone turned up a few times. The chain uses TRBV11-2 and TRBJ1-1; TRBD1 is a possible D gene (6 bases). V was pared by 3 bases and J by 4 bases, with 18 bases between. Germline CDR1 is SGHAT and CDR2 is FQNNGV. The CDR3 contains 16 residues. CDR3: CASSFMGGAGPTEAFF. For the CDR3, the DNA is TGTGCCAGCAGCTTTATGGGGGGGGCAGGACCCACTGAAGCTTTCTTT.